The 19 T cell receptor beta chains reported below all come from one sample, sequenced in a study of blood T cell repertoires in COVID-19. Generated by immunoSEQ multiplex PCR, the TCRdb table keeps only in-frame clones and is missing some. The table lists around 130,000 clones, around 89% of them singletons. The source material was peripheral blood. The receptors originated from a man aged 65 to 79 with active or convalescent COVID-19.

The CDR3, as DNA: TGTGCCAGCAGCTCTAGCGGGATGGGGGATACGCAGTATTTT. Its protein is CASSSSGMGDTQYF. The V and J genes are TRBV11-2 and TRBJ2-3; TRBD2 matches at 9 bases. The V segment lost 4 bases and the J segment 6 bases; nucleotides outside the gene matches: 5. The CDR3 sequence is 14 residues long. In germline, CDR1 is SGHAT, CDR2 FQNNGV.

The rearrangement uses TRBV30 and TRBJ1-2; perhaps TRBD1 as D (5 bases). V was pared by 1 base and J by 4 bases, with 22 bases between. Germline CDR1 and CDR2: GTSNPN and SVGIG (reference sequence). The CDR3 runs to 17 residues. The CDR3 spells CAWSAYPGGSNFYGYTF. The CDR3, as DNA: TGTGCCTGGAGTGCATACCCGGGGGGATCAAATTTCTATGGCTACACCTTC.

The chain uses TRBV3-1 (or the pseudogene TRBV3-2) and TRBJ2-5, with 7 bases fitting TRBD2. Germline CDR1 and CDR2: LGHDT and YNNKEL (reference sequence). The CDR3 is 18 amino acids. After removal of 0 bases from V and 3 bases from J, the junction contained 13 bases not matched to a gene. Here the CDR3 DNA reads TGTGCCAGCAGCCAAGATACTTTGACGGGAGGAAGTAAAGAGACCCAGTACTTC. Translated, it gives CASSQDTLTGGSKETQYF.

As DNA, the CDR3 is TGTGCCAGTAGTTTAAGTCGGGGTGCCGGGGCCAACGTCCTGACTTTC. Protein sequence: CASSLSRGAGANVLTF. V is TRBV19 and J is TRBJ2-6, with D possibly matching TRBD2 (5 bases). V gave up 5 bases and J gave up 4 bases, with 15 bases separating them. Germline V lookup: CDR1 LNHDA, CDR2 SQIVND (reference sequence). The CDR3 runs to 16 residues.

This chain connects TRBV27 to TRBJ1-5; D may be TRBD1 (6 bases). CDR3 size: 14 residues. CDR1 and CDR2 (germline): MNHEY, SMNVEV (reference sequence). Trimming left V 8 bases short and J 6 bases short, with 17 bases between. CDR3 loop: CASAREGGSQPQHF. In nucleotides, the CDR3 is TGTGCCAGCGCACGTGAGGGGGGGAGTCAGCCCCAGCATTTT.

This chain connects TRBV3-1 (or the pseudogene TRBV3-2) to TRBJ1-4, with unresolved D. Trimming removed 1 base at V and 8 bases at J, with 5 bases between. The V gene's germline CDR1 is LGHDT and CDR2 YNNKEL (reference sequence). The CDR3 sequence is 12 residues long. The CDR3 nucleotides read TGTGCCAGCAGCCAAGGCGAGGAAAAACTGTTTTTT. This sequence encodes CASSQGEEKLFF.

The rearrangement joins TRBV6-5 to TRBJ2-1; TRBD2 matches 8 bases. Trimming removed 0 bases from V and 9 bases from J; junction bases left unmatched: 1. Germline loops: CDR1 MNHEY, CDR2 SVGAGI. The CDR3 contains 13 residues. CDR3 sequence (DNA): TGTGCCAGCAGTTACTCGGCGGGAGGTGAGCAGTTCTTC. This translates into CASSYSAGGEQFF.

The genes are TRBV6-5 and TRBJ1-2, with TRBD1 as a possible D gene (5 bases). The germline V gene has CDR1 MNHEY and CDR2 SVGAGI. This CDR3 has 14 amino acids. Trimming stripped 2 bases from V and 5 bases from J, with 12 bases between. CDR3: CASSYGSGYYGYTF. The DNA of the CDR3 is TGTGCCAGCAGTTACGGTTCAGGGTATTATGGCTACACCTTC.

The chain links TRBV4-2 to TRBJ2-2, with 12 bases matching TRBD1. The length of the CDR3 is 18 residues. Trimming took 4 bases from V and 5 from J; bases not matched to a gene: 11. Germline V gene data show CDR1 as LGHNA and CDR2 as YNFKEQ. The CDR3 sequence is CASSPSIRDRGLTGELFF. CDR3 coding DNA: TGTGCCAGCAGCCCATCCATCCGGGACAGGGGGCTTACCGGGGAGCTGTTTTTT.

V gene TRBV14 combines with J gene TRBJ1-2; D ambiguous. This CDR3 has 15 residues. V was clipped by 4 bases and J by 0 bases, with 12 bases between them. Germline assignment: CDR1 SGHDN and CDR2 FVKESK. DNA of the CDR3: TGTGCCAGCAGCCGGTCTACGGGAGCTAACTATGGCTACACCTTC. Its translation is CASSRSTGANYGYTF. Full variable domain (rest looked up from reference TRBV14 and TRBJ1-2): EAGVTQFPSHSVIEKGQTVTLRCDPISGHDNLYWYRRVMGKEIKFLLHFVKESKQDESGMPNNRFLAERTGGTYSTLKVQPAELEDSGVYFCASSRSTGANYGYTFGSGTRLTVV.

This rearrangement joins TRBV5-1 to TRBJ2-7; TRBD2 matches 10 bases. Germline lookup yields CDR1 SGHRS and CDR2 YFSETQ. Trimming removed 4 bases from V and 3 bases from J; junction bases left unmatched: 13. The CDR3 consists of 17 residues. The CDR3 sequence: CASSPGTSEVSGYEQYF. The DNA for the CDR3 is TGCGCCAGCAGCCCCGGGACTAGCGAAGTCAGCGGCTACGAGCAGTACTTC.

The rearrangement uses TRBV5-6 and TRBJ2-7, with 9 bases fitting TRBD2. The CDR3 length is 16 residues. V trimming: 0 bases; J trimming: 3 bases; junction bases outside the gene matches: 7. Germline-derived CDR1 and CDR2 are SGHDT and YYEEEE. CDR3 bases: TGTGCCAGCAGCTTGGCACAGCGGGAGGTCTTCTACGAGCAGTACTTC. Protein product: CASSLAQREVFYEQYF.

The CDR3 region is CASIAGGPTDTQYF. Written as DNA, the CDR3 is TGCGCCAGCATAGCGGGAGGGCCCACAGATACGCAGTATTTT. The V call is TRBV5-1, the J call TRBJ2-3, with 11 bases matching TRBD2. CDR3 length: 14 residues. Trimming cost V 6 bases and J 2 bases; bases outside gene matches: 2. In germline, CDR1 is SGHRS, CDR2 YFSETQ.

This clone is a singleton in its sample. The chain combines TRBV2 with TRBJ2-3; TRBD1 is a possible D gene (6 bases). Germline V CDR1 and CDR2: SNHLY, FYNNEI. The length of the CDR3 is 11 residues. Trimming pared 8 bases from V and 11 bases from J, leaving 14 bases between. The CDR3 loop is CASGDRGGQYF. As DNA, the CDR3 is TGTGCCAGCGGAGATCGAGGGGGGCAGTATTTT.

The rearrangement uses TRBV19 and TRBJ2-7; TRBD1 matches 9 bases. Per germline, CDR1 LNHDA and CDR2 SQIVND (reference sequence). The CDR3 is 15 amino acids. With V trimmed by 10 bases and J by 5 bases, 15 bases remained unmatched. DNA of the CDR3: TGTGCCACCGCTAAATCCCCGGGACAGGGAAACGAGCAGTACTTC. It translates to CATAKSPGQGNEQYF.

This chain links TRBV9 with TRBJ2-3; D is possibly TRBD2 (6 bases). The CDR3 consists of 15 residues. CDR1 is SGDLS and CDR2 is YYNGEE in the germline V gene. V was clipped by 7 bases and J by 0 bases, with 15 bases between them. CDR3 residues: CASHAGRSSTDTQYF. As DNA, the CDR3 is TGTGCCAGCCACGCGGGACGATCTAGCACAGATACGCAGTATTTT.

This rearrangement joins TRBV19 to TRBJ1-5; no clear D gene. From germline, CDR1 is LNHDA and CDR2 SQIVND (reference sequence). CDR3 length: 16 amino acids. V was trimmed by 4 bases and J by 4 bases, leaving 17 bases between them. Written as DNA, the CDR3 is TGTGCCAGTAGTACCGAAAAAAGCGGCATTAATCAGCCCCAGCATTTT. Protein product: CASSTEKSGINQPQHF. Combining the CDR3 with reference TRBV19 and TRBJ1-5 gives the whole variable domain DGGITQSPKYLFRKEGQNVTLSCEQNLNHDAMYWYRQDPGQGLRLIYYSQIVNDFQKGDIAEGYSVSREKKESFPLTVTSAQKNPTAFYLCASSTEKSGINQPQHFGDGTRLSIL.

This chain connects TRBV3-1 (or the pseudogene TRBV3-2) to TRBJ2-3; weak D call: TRBD1 (6 bases). V lost 7 bases and J lost 6, with 11 bases in between. The germline V gene encodes CDR1 LGHDT and CDR2 YNNKEL (reference sequence). This CDR3 contains 12 residues. This CDR3 is CASKGGTDTQYF. Here the CDR3 DNA reads TGTGCCAGCAAAGGGGGTACGGATACGCAGTATTTT.

The gene calls are TRBV5-1 and TRBJ2-7; the match to TRBD1 covers 7 bases. The CDR3 extends over 12 amino acids. The J segment lost 5 bases and the V segment lost 4 bases, leaving 3 bases of the junction unmatched. Germline CDR1 SGHRS, CDR2 YFSETQ. The CDR3 sequence is CASSRDRDEQYF. CDR3 bases: TGCGCCAGCAGCCGTGACAGGGACGAGCAGTACTTC.